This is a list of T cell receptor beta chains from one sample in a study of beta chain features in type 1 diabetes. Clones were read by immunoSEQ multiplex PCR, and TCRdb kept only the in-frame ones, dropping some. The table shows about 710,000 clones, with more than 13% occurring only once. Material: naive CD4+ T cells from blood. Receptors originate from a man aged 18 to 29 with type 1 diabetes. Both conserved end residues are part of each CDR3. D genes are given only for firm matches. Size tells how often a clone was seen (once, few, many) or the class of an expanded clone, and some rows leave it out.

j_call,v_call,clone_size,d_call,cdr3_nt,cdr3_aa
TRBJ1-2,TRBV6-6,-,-,TGTGCCAGCAGCTCCGGGACCTCATATGGCTACACCTTC,CASSSGTSYGYTF
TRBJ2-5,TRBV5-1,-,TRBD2,TGCGCCACCCGGACTAGCGGACTTCTGGAGACCCAGTACTTC,CATRTSGLLETQYF
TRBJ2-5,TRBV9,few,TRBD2,TGTGCCAGCAGCGTGGGACTAGACTATGTGGAGACCCAGTACTTC,CASSVGLDYVETQYF
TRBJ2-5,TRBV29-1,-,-,TGCAGCGTTGGACAAGAGACCCAGTACTTC,CSVGQETQYF
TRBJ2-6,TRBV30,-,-,TGTGCCTGGAGCCAGGCTAGATCCAGCTCTGGGGCCAACGTCCTGACTTTC,CAWSQARSSSGANVLTF
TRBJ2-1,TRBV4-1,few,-,TGCGCCAGCAGCCCCCCCTTTGGCGGCAATGAGCAGTTCTTC,CASSPPFGGNEQFF
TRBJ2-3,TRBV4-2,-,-,TGTGCCAGCAGCCAGCTGACAGGGCGCGGGGGAGATACGCAGTATTTT,CASSQLTGRGGDTQYF
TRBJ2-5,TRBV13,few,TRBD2,TGTGCCAGCAGCTTAGGACGACTAGCGGTCCAAGAGACCCAGTACTTC,CASSLGRLAVQETQYF
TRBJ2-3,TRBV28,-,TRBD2,TGTGCCAGCAGTTTAAACCCCCCGGGACTAGCGGGGGGGTCAGATACGCAGTATTTT,CASSLNPPGLAGGSDTQYF
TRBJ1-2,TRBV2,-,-,TGTGCCAGCAGAGCAACTCTCGGGAGCTATGGCTACACCTTC,CASRATLGSYGYTF
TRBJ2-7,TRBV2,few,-,TGTGCCAGCAGAGCAGGCACCTACGAGCAGTACTTC,CASRAGTYEQYF
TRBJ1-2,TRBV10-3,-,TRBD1,TGTGCCACCTTACGGGACCGGGACAGCGGAGGCTACACCTTC,CATLRDRDSGGYTF
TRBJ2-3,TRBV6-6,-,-,TGTGCCAGCGAGGGCACAGATACGCAGTATTTT,CASEGTDTQYF
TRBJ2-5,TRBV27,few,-,TGTGCCAGCAGTTCTCTTGGGACTGCTATCCGAGAGACCCAGTACTTC,CASSSLGTAIRETQYF
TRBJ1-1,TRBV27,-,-,TGTGCCAGCAGTTTTGGGTGGGGACTGGGAGAAGCTTTCTTT,CASSFGWGLGEAFF
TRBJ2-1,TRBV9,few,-,TGTGCCAGCAGCGTAGCCGGGCCGTCCTACAATGAGCAGTTCTTC,CASSVAGPSYNEQFF
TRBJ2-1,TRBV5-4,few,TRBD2,TGTGCCAGCAGCTTGGCGCGGGGGAGCTACAATGAGCAGTTCTTC,CASSLARGSYNEQFF
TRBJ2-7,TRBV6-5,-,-,TGTGCCAGCAGTTTGAAAGTCCCCGGTGAGCAGTACTTC,CASSLKVPGEQYF
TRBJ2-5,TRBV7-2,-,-,TGTGCCAGCAGCAACCGCGGGCAGGAGACCCAGTACTTC,CASSNRGQETQYF
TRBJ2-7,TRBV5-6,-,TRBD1,TGTGCCAGCAGCGGACGGGACAGGGTGGAGGAGCAGTACTTC,CASSGRDRVEEQYF
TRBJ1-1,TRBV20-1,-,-,TGCAGTGCTGCAAACACTGAAGCTTTCTTT,CSAANTEAFF
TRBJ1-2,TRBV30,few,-,TGTGCCTGCTCTGGAGGTTGGATCCTGTTCTATGGCTACACCTTC,CACSGGWILFYGYTF
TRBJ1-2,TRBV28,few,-,TGTGCCAGCACTATCCCACGGGGAAACAACTATGGCTACACCTTC,CASTIPRGNNYGYTF
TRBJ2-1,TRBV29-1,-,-,TGCAGCGCCCTCGACCAGCTCTCCTACAATGAGCAGTTCTTC,CSALDQLSYNEQFF
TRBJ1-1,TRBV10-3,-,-,TGTGCCATCAGTGAGTCTAGGGATGGGGACACTGAAGCTTTCTTT,CAISESRDGDTEAFF
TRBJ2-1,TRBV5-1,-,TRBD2,TGCGCCAGCAGCCCGGAACGGGAGGGGACTGAGCAGTTCTTC,CASSPEREGTEQFF